This T cell receptor beta chain was documented in a study of siplizumab effects on memory and regulatory T cells. To note about this clone: Its antigen is as yet unknown. A far larger clone differs by one base, so this is likely a read error. Other DNA sequences in this sample translate to the same CDR3.

A 37°C coculture lasting 6 days was applied to the mixed lymphocyte reaction cells. Only in-frame clones appear in the TCRdb table, and some are missing; sequencing was by immunoSEQ multiplex PCR. The table has 3,000 to 3,500 clones, roughly 50% seen once. Germline trimming cut 0 bases from V and 5 bases from J; bases unmatched to any gene: 8. From germline, CDR1 is SGHRS and CDR2 YFSETQ. The CDR3 is 16 residues long. The chain joins TRBV5-1 to TRBJ2-7, with 10 bases identical to TRBD1. The sequenced sample consisted of CFSE-low (dividing) CD4+ T cells sorted from an allogeneic mixed lymphocyte reaction. The TCR originated in a human donor in good health; the cells came from an allogeneic mixed lymphocyte reaction. The CDR3 spells CASSLGLVGTGDEQYF. CDR3 nucleotide sequence: TGCGCCAGCAGCTTGGGGCTCGTTGGGACAGGGGACGAGCAGTACTTC.